Detailed here is one TCR beta chain. Random hexamers were used to reverse transcribe 0.5 to 1 ug of RNA. TCRdb recomputed calls from the immunoSEQ multiplex PCR reads with MiXCR, one row per CDR3 protein. Here the sample spans about 200,000 distinct CDR3 sequences, 85% to 95% being singletons. The source of the sample is a study of CD8 T cells in Susac syndrome. Trimming stripped 6 bases from V and 3 bases from J, with 9 bases between. This CDR3 spans 13 amino acids. The chain couples TRBV12-3 or TRBV12-4 to TRBJ1-5; D unresolved. Material for sequencing was CD4+ T cells from PBMCs. The TCR comes from a human donor in good health. The DNA for the CDR3 is TGTGCCAGCAGCGGGCGGCACAATCAGCCCCAGCATTTT. Translated: CASSGRHNQPQHF.